These 7 T cell receptor beta chains share one sample of origin, sequenced in a study of shared clonotypes between healthy human individuals. This table comes from immunoSEQ multiplex PCR, and its TCRdb copy is limited to in-frame clones, with some not included. Seen here are about 1.5 million clones, approximately 98% observed once, and the top ten hold about 0.45%. Material for sequencing was naive CD4+ T cells sorted from blood. Subset meaning: CD45RA+ positively selected. The receptors derive from a man aged 30-40 years in good health.

CDR3 coding DNA: TGTGCCAGCTCACCACCTCTTAGGGGGCTTTTCCTCTATGGCTACACCTTC. Translation: CASSPPLRGLFLYGYTF. This chain connects TRBV18 to TRBJ1-2, with TRBD1 matching 7 bases. CDR1 is KGHSH, CDR2 LQKENI, per germline. The CDR3 has 17 residues. V trimming: 0 bases; J trimming: 4 bases; junction bases outside the gene matches: 11. The full variable domain, rest sourced from reference TRBV18 and TRBJ1-2, is NAGVMQNPRHLVRRRGQEARLRCSPMKGHSHVYWYRQLPEEGLKFMVYLQKENIIDESGMPKERFSAEFPKEGPSILRIQQVVRGDSAAYFCASSPPLRGLFLYGYTFGSGTRLTVV.

The V call is TRBV11-3, the J call TRBJ2-2; tentative D call: TRBD1 (5 bases). Germline CDR1 SGHNT, CDR2 YENEEA. This CDR3 is 14 amino acids long. V dropped 5 bases and J dropped 0 bases, with 7 bases sitting between them. This chain's CDR3 is CASSLTANTGELFF. CDR3 in DNA: TGTGCCAGCAGCCTGACAGCGAACACCGGGGAGCTGTTTTTT.

The CDR3 nucleotides read TGTGCCACCAGCAGACCTCTAGCGGGAGACTTCTACGAGCAGTACTTC. It is translated as CATSRPLAGDFYEQYF. This chain links TRBV15 with TRBJ2-7; 10 nucleotides align to TRBD2. The germline gives CDR1 LNHNV, CDR2 YYDKDF (reference sequence). The CDR3 contains 16 residues. Losses at the gene ends were 2 bases for V and 3 bases for J; bases not matched to a gene: 7.

In regard to this clone: The sample has other DNA sequences that encode this CDR3 too. The V gene is TRBV5-1, the J gene TRBJ1-1; 10 bases are a match to TRBD1. The V gene end was trimmed by 0 bases and the J gene end by 6 bases; junction bases not matched to a gene: 2. The CDR3 totals 14 residues. Germline assignment: CDR1 SGHRS and CDR2 YFSETQ. This CDR3 is CASSLAGQGAEAFF. DNA of the CDR3: TGCGCCAGCAGCTTGGCTGGACAGGGGGCTGAAGCTTTCTTT. The complete variable domain, with remaining parts taken from reference TRBV5-1 and TRBJ1-1, reads KAGVTQTPRYLIKTRGQQVTLSCSPISGHRSVSWYQQTPGQGLQFLFEYFSETQRNKGNFPGRFSGRQFSNSRSEMNVSTLELGDSALYLCASSLAGQGAEAFFGQGTRLTVV.

This clone was seen only once. V is TRBV27 and J is TRBJ2-2, with 11 bases matching TRBD1. With 5 bases clipped from V and 4 bases from J, the junction kept 9 bases outside the gene matches. This CDR3 comprises 17 residues. Germline lookup yields CDR1 MNHEY and CDR2 SMNVEV (reference sequence). In DNA, the CDR3 is TGTGCCAGCAGTCTAAAGGACAGGGGGCCCGTCACCGGGGAGCTGTTTTTT. It encodes CASSLKDRGPVTGELFF.

V usage is TRBV18 and J usage is TRBJ1-4; D unresolved. Trimming took 2 bases from V and 3 from J, leaving 10 bases between them. Germline CDR1 is KGHSH and CDR2 is LQKENI. The CDR3 loop spans 15 amino acids. The CDR3 spells CASSPRTASNEKLFF. The CDR3 DNA reads TGTGCCAGCTCACCAAGGACGGCCTCTAATGAAAAACTGTTTTTT.

The chain couples TRBV7-3 to TRBJ2-7, with a weak D call TRBD1 (5 bases). The V gene's germline CDR1 is SGHTA and CDR2 FQGTGA. V gave up 4 bases and J gave up 3 bases, with 10 bases separating them. The CDR3 is made up of 13 amino acids. The CDR3 coding sequence is TGTGCCAGCAGCTCAGGGCTCTACTACGAGCAGTACTTC. Its protein is CASSSGLYYEQYF.